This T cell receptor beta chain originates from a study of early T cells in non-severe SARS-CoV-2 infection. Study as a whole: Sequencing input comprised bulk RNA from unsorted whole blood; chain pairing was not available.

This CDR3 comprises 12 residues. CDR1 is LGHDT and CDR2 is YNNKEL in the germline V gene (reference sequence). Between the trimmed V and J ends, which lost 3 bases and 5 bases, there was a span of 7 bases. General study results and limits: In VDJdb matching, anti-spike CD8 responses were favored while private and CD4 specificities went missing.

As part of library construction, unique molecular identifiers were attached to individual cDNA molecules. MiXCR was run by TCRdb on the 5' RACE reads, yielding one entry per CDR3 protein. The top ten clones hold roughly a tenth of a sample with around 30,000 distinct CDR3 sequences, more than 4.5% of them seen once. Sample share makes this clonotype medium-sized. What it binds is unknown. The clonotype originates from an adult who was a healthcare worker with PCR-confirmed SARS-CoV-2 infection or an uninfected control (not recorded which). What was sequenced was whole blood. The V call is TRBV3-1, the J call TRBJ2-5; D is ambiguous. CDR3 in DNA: TGTGCCAGCAGCCATTCTGGGGAGACCCAGTACTTC. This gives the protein CASSHSGETQYF.